The rows below give T cell receptor beta chains drawn from one sample of a study of identical twins. TCRdb re-analysed the 5' RACE reads in MiXCR, keeping a single row per CDR3 protein. In the table there are about 200,000 distinct CDR3 sequences, about 7.5% of which are singletons. These data were also reused for a study on yellow fever vaccine responses in identical twins.

The sequenced sample consisted of memory (CD45RO+) T cells sorted from blood. The receptors here all came from a woman under 30 in good health. CDR3s include the opening cysteine and the closing phenylalanine or tryptophan. The D gene is left open where the match is weak. The size field is filled for only some rows; it gives once, few, many or a size class.

clone size | D gene | J gene | V gene | CDR3 protein | CDR3 DNA
- | - | TRBJ2-5 | TRBV2 | CASRATEETQYF | TGTGCCAGCAGGGCGACGGAAGAGACCCAGTACTTC
few | - | TRBJ1-4 | TRBV7-6 | CASSPLSGLGEKLFF | TGTGCCAGCAGCCCTCTCTCAGGGTTAGGTGAAAAACTGTTTTTT
few | - | TRBJ1-2 | TRBV6-1 | CATLPTDNYGYTF | TGTGCCACCTTACCGACAGATAACTATGGCTACACCTTC
few | - | TRBJ2-6 | TRBV6-1 | CASSQAGTGANVLTF | TGTGCCAGCAGTCAGGCAGGGACCGGGGCCAACGTCCTGACTTTC
many | TRBD1 | TRBJ1-1 | TRBV20-1 | CSADTGGWNTEAFF | TGCAGTGCTGACACAGGGGGCTGGAACACTGAAGCTTTCTTT
many | TRBD1 | TRBJ2-1 | TRBV24-1 | CATSDLPGQGASGEQFF | TGTGCCACCAGTGATTTGCCGGGACAGGGCGCGTCGGGGGAGCAGTTCTTC
many | TRBD1 | TRBJ1-2 | TRBV6-5 | CASSYGTANYGYTF | TGTGCCAGCAGTTATGGGACAGCTAACTATGGCTACACCTTC
many | TRBD2 | TRBJ2-3 | TRBV20-1 | CSATRLAGFADTQYF | TGCAGTGCAACTCGACTAGCGGGATTTGCAGATACGCAGTATTTT
few | - | TRBJ1-5 | TRBV20-1 | CSARGSRTGPGQPQHF | TGCAGTGCTAGAGGAAGTAGGACCGGACCTGGGCAGCCCCAGCATTTT
few | - | TRBJ2-3 | TRBV20-1 | CSASSAGIEEDTQYF | TGCAGTGCTAGTTCCGCAGGGATCGAGGAAGATACGCAGTATTTT
- | - | TRBJ2-2 | TRBV20-1 | CSAPENTGELFF | TGCAGTGCACCAGAGAACACCGGGGAGCTGTTTTTT
few | - | TRBJ2-2 | TRBV6-1 | CASSTRPNTGELFF | TGTGCCAGCAGTACCAGACCAAACACCGGGGAGCTGTTTTTT
many | - | TRBJ2-2 | TRBV6-5 | CASSHTGELFF | TGTGCCAGCAGTCACACCGGGGAGCTGTTTTTT
few | TRBD1 | TRBJ2-5 | TRBV25-1 | CASSEWRQGASETQYF | TGTGCCAGCAGTGAATGGCGACAGGGGGCATCGGAGACCCAGTACTTC
many | TRBD1 | TRBJ2-3 | TRBV6-1 | CASSADRVADTQYF | TGTGCCAGCAGCGCGGACAGGGTGGCAGATACGCAGTATTTT
- | TRBD2 | TRBJ2-7 | TRBV20-1 | CSATTSGNYEQYF | TGCAGTGCCACGACTAGCGGAAACTACGAGCAGTACTTC
few | - | TRBJ1-2 | TRBV29-1 | CSVKVGSGTVSGGYTF | TGCAGCGTTAAAGTAGGGTCAGGGACCGTCTCTGGGGGCTACACCTTC
few | TRBD1 | TRBJ2-3 | TRBV20-1 | CSARTGESTDTQYF | TGCAGTGCTCGGACAGGGGAGAGCACAGATACGCAGTATTTT
- | TRBD2 | TRBJ2-7 | TRBV6-1 | CASTLNPTSGRPTLNEQYF | TGTGCCAGCACTCTTAATCCCACTAGCGGGAGGCCAACCCTAAACGAGCAGTACTTC
many | TRBD1 | TRBJ1-5 | TRBV29-1 | CSVGQKETGLENQPQHF | TGCAGCGTTGGCCAGAAGGAGACAGGGTTGGAAAATCAGCCCCAGCATTTT
many | TRBD2 | TRBJ2-3 | TRBV5-1 | CASSLGLAGVGADTQYF | TGCGCCAGCAGCTTGGGGCTAGCGGGAGTTGGCGCAGATACGCAGTATTTT
few | TRBD1 | TRBJ1-1 | TRBV7-8 | CASSPGQGAGTEAFF | TGTGCCAGCAGCCCGGGACAGGGGGCAGGCACTGAAGCTTTCTTT
few | TRBD1 | TRBJ2-7 | TRBV20-1 | CSARRDRSYEQYF | TGCAGTGCTAGGAGGGACAGGTCCTACGAGCAGTACTTC
many | TRBD2 | TRBJ2-2 | TRBV29-1 | CSVELAEHHTGELFF | TGCAGCGTTGAACTAGCGGAACATCACACCGGGGAGCTGTTTTTT
- | - | TRBJ2-4 | TRBV5-1 | CASSLGKSKNIQYF | TGCGCCAGCAGCTTGGGGAAGTCCAAAAACATTCAGTACTTC
- | - | TRBJ2-2 | TRBV23-1 | CASKLTGTRNTGELFF | TGCGCCAGCAAATTAACCGGGACAAGGAACACCGGGGAGCTGTTTTTT